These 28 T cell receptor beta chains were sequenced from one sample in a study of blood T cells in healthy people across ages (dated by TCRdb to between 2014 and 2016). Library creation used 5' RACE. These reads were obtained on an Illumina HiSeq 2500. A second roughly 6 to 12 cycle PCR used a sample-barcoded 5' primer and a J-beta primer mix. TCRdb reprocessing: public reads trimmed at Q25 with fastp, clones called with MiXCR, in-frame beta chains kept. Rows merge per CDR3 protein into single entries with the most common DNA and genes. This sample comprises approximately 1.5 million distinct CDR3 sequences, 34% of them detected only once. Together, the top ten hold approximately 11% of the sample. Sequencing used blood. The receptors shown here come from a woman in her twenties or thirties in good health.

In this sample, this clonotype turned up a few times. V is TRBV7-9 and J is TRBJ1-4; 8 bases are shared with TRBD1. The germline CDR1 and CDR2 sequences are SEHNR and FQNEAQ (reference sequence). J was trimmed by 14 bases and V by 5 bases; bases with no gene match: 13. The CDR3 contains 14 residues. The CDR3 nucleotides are TGTGCCAGCAGCCCTTTACCCGGACAGGGAATCCTGTTTTTT. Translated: CASSPLPGQGILFF.

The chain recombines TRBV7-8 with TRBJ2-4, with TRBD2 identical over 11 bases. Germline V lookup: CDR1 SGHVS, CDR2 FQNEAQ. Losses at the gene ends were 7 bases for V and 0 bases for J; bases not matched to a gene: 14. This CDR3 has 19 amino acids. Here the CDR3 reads CASTALGLAAPGAKNIQYF. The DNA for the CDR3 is TGTGCCAGCACCGCCTTGGGACTAGCGGCCCCGGGAGCCAAAAACATTCAGTACTTC.

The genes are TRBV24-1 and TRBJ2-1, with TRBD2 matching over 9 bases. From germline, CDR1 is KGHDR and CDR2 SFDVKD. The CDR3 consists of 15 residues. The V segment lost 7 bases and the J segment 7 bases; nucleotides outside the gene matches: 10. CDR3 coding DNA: TGTGCCACCAGCGGCGCGGGAGGGACGGGAAATGAGCAGTTCTTC. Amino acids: CATSGAGGTGNEQFF.

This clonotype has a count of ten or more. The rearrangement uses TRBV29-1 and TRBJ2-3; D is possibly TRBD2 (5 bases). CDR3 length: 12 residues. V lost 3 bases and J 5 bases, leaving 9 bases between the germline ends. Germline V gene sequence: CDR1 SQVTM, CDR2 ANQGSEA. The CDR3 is CSVDSGKDTQYF. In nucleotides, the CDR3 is TGCAGCGTTGACTCCGGGAAAGATACGCAGTATTTT.

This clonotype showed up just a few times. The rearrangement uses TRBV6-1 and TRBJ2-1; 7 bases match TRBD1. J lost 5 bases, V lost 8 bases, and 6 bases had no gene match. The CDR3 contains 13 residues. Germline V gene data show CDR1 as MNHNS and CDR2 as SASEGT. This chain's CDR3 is CASRRDRNNEQFF. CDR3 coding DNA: TGTGCCAGCCGCCGGGACAGAAACAATGAGCAGTTCTTC.

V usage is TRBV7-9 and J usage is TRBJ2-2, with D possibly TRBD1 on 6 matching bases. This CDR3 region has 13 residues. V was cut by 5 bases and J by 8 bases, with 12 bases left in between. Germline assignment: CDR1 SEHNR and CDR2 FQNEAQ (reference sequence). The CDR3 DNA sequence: TGTGCCAGCAGCCACCAGGGGCCTGGGGAGCTGTTTTTT. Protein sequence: CASSHQGPGELFF.

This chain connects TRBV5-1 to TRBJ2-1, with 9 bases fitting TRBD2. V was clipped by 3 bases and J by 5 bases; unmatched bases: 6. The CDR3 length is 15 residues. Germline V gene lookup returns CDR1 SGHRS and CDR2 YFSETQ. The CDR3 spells CASSSSGAHNNEQFF. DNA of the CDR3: TGCGCCAGCAGCTCTAGCGGGGCCCATAACAATGAGCAGTTCTTC. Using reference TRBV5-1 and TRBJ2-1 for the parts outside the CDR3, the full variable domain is KAGVTQTPRYLIKTRGQQVTLSCSPISGHRSVSWYQQTPGQGLQFLFEYFSETQRNKGNFPGRFSGRQFSNSRSEMNVSTLELGDSALYLCASSSSGAHNNEQFFGPGTRLTVL.

The CDR3 DNA sequence: TGCGCCAGCAGCCAAAGGACAGGGTTGGCCGGGGAGCTGTTTTTT. Translated: CASSQRTGLAGELFF. The chain employs TRBV5-1 and TRBJ2-2; 8 nucleotides agree with TRBD1. This CDR3 region has 15 residues. J lost 6 bases, V lost 4 bases, and 8 bases had no gene match. Germline values: CDR1 SGHRS, CDR2 YFSETQ.

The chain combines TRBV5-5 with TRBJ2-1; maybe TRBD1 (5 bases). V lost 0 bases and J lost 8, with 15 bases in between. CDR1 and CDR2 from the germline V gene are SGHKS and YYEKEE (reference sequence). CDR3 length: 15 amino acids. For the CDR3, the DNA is TGTGCCAGCAGCTTGGAGGGGAAGGGGTGGGATGAGCAGTTCTTC. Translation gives CASSLEGKGWDEQFF. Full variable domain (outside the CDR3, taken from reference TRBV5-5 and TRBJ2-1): DAGVTQSPTHLIKTRGQQVTLRCSPISGHKSVSWYQQVLGQGPQFIFQYYEKEERGRGNFPDRFSARQFPNYSSELNVNALLLGDSALYLCASSLEGKGWDEQFFGPGTRLTVL.

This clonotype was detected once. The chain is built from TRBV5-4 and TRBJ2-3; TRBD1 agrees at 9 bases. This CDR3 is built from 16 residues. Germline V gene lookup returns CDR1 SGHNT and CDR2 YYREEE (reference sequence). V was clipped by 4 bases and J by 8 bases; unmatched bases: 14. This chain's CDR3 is CASSISGTGYPGTQYF. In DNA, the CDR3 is TGTGCCAGCAGCATATCCGGGACAGGGTATCCAGGTACGCAGTATTTT.

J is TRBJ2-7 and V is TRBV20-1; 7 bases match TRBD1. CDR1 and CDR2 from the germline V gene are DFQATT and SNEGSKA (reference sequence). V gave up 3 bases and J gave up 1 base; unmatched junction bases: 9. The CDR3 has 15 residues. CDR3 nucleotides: TGCAGTGCTAGGGATAAGAGGGGGCAATCCTACGAGCAGTACTTC. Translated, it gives CSARDKRGQSYEQYF.

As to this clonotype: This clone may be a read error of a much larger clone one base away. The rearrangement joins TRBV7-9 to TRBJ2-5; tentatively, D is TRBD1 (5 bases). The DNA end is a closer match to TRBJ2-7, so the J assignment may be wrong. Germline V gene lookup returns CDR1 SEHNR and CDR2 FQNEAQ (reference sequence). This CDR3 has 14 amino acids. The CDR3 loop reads CAGSHKSGRYEQYF. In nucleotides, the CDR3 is TGTGCCGGCAGCCATAAATCAGGGCGGTACGAGCAGTACTTC.

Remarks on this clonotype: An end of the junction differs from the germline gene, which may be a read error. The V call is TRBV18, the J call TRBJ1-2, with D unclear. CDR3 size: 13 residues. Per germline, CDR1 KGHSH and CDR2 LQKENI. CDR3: CAGSTEGDYGYTF. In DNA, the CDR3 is TGTGCCGGCTCAACCGAGGGAGACTATGGCTACACCTTC.

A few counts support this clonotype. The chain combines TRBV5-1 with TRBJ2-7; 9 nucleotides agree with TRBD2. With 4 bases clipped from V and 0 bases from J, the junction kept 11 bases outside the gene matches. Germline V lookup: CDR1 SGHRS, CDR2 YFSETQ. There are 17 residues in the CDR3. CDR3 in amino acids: CASSNGLAPIISYEQYF. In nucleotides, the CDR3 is TGCGCCAGCAGCAATGGACTAGCGCCTATTATCTCCTACGAGCAGTACTTC.

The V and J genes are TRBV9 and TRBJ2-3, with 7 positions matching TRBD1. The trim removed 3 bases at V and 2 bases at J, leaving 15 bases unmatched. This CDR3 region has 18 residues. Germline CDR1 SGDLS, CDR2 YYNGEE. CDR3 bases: TGTGCCAGCAGCGCCAGGACCAACAGGGGACCACACACAGATACGCAGTATTTT. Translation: CASSARTNRGPHTDTQYF. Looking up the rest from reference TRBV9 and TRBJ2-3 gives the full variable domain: DSGVTQTPKHLITATGQRVTLRCSPRSGDLSVYWYQQSLDQGLQFLIQYYNGEERAKGNILERFSAQQFPDLHSELNLSSLELGDSALYFCASSARTNRGPHTDTQYFGPGTRLTVL.

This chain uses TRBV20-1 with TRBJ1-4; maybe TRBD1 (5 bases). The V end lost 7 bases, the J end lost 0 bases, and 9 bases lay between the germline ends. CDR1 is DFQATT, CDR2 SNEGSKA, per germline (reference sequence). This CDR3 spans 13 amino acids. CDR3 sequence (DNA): TGCAGTGGCCAGGGTGCAACTAATGAAAAACTGTTTTTT. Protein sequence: CSGQGATNEKLFF.

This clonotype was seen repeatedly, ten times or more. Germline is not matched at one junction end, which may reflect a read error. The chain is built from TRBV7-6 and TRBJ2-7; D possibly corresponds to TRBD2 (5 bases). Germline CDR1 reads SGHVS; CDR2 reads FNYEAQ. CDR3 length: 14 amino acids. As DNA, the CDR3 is TGCGCCAGCAGCTTGACGGGGATTAGCTACGAGCAGTACTTC. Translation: CASSLTGISYEQYF.

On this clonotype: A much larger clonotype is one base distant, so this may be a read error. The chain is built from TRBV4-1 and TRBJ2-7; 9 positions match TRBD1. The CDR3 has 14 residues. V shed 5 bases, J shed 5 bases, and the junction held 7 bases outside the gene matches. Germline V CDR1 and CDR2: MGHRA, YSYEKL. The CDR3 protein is CASSSRQGGHEQYF. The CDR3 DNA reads TGCGCCAGCAGCTCTCGACAGGGGGGCCACGAGCAGTACTTC.

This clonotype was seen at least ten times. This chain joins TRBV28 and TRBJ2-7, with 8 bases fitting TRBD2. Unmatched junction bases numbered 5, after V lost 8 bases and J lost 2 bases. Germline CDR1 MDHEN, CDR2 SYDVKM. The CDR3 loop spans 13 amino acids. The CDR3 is CASRGGTTYEQYF. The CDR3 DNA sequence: TGTGCCAGCCGGGGGGGTACTACCTACGAGCAGTACTTC.

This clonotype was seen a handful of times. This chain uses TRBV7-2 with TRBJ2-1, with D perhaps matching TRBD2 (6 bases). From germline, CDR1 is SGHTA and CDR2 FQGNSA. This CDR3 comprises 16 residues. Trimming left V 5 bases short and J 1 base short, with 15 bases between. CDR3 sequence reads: CASSRRLGSSYNEQFF. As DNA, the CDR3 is TGTGCCAGCAGCCGAAGGCTCGGGAGTTCCTACAATGAGCAGTTCTTC. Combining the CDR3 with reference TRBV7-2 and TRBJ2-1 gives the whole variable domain GAGVSQSPSNKVTEKGKDVELRCDPISGHTALYWYRQSLGQGLEFLIYFQGNSAPDKSGLPSDRFSAERTGGSVSTLTIQRTQQEDSAVYLCASSRRLGSSYNEQFFGPGTRLTVL.

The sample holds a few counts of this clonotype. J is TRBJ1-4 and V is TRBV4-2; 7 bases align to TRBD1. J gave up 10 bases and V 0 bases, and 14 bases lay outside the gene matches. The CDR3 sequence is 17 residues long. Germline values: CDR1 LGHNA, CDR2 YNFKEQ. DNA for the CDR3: TGTGCCAGCAGCCAAGAAAGGGGGGACAGCCCCCTTGGAAAACTGTTTTTT. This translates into CASSQERGDSPLGKLFF.

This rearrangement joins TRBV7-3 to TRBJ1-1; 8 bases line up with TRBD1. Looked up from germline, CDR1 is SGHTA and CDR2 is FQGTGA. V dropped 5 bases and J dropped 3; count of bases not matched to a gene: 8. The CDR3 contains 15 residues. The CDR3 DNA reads TGTGCCAGCAGCCCCTCGGGACAGGAGGACACTGAAGCTTTCTTT. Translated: CASSPSGQEDTEAFF.

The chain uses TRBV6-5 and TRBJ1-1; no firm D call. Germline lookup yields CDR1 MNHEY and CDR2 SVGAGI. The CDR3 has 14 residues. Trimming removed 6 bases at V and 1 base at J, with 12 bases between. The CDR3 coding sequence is TGTGCCAGCAGCGGACTGTACCCGAACACTGAAGCTTTCTTT. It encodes CASSGLYPNTEAFF.

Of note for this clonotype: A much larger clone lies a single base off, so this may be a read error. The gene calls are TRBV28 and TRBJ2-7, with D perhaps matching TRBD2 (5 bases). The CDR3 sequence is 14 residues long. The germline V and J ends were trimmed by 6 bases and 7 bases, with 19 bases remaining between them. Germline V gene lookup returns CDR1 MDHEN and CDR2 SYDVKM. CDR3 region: CASRASGSTGEQYF. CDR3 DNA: TGTGCCAGCAGGGCCTCGGGTTCCACGGGGGAGCAGTACTTC. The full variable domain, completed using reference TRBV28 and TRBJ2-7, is DVKVTQSSRYLVKRTGEKVFLECVQDMDHENMFWYRQDPGLGLRLIYFSYDVKMKEKGDIPEGYSVSREKKERFSLILESASTNQTSMYLCASRASGSTGEQYFGPGTRLTVT.

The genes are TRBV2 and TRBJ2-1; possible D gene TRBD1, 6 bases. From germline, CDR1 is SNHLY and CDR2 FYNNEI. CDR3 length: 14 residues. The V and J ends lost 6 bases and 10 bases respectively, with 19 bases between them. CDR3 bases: TGTGCCAGCAGGACTACTATACAGGGAGCCGAGCAGTTCTTC. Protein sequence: CASRTTIQGAEQFF.

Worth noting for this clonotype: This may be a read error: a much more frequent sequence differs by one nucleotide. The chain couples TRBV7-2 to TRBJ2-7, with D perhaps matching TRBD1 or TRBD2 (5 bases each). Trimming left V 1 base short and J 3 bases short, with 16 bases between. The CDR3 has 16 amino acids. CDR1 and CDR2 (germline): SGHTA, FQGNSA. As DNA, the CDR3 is TGTACCAGCAGCTTAGTAATCTCAATTGGGGGCTACGAGCAGTACTTC. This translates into CTSSLVISIGGYEQYF.

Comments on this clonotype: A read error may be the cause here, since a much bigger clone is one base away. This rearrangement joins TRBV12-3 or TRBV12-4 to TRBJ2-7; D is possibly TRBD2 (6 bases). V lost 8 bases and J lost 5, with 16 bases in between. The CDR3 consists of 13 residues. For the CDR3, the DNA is TGTGCCAGCCAAACGGGACTGGGGGACGAGCAGTACTTC. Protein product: CASQTGLGDEQYF.

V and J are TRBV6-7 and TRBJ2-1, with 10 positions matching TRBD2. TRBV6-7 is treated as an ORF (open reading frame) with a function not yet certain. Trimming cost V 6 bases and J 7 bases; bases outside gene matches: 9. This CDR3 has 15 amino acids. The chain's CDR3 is CASSQSGRARNEQFF. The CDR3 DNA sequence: TGTGCCAGCAGCCAGAGCGGGAGGGCCAGGAATGAGCAGTTCTTC.